Detailed here is one TCR beta chain. The ends lost 3 bases at V and 4 bases at J; junction bases unmatched: 5. CDR1 DFQATT and CDR2 SNEGSKA come from the germline V gene (reference sequence). The CDR3 is made up of 14 amino acids. This record belongs to a study of blood T cell repertoires in COVID-19. Overall study context: T cells, B-cell-depleted T cells, or PBMCs supplied cDNA or gDNA.

Original analysis: Scientists estimated how many nucleated cells there were by amplifying reference gene primers. Measured with immunoSEQ multiplex PCR; TCRdb has only the in-frame clones, and not every one. Clone size and V and J calls were adopted from that table, with D and trimming inferred from the DNA. The sample holds around 500,000 clones, roughly 88% seen once. The chain couples TRBV20-1 to TRBJ2-1; 8 bases align to TRBD2. Sequencing input: peripheral blood. The clonotype originates from a human donor in a cohort sampled during active COVID-19. CDR3 protein: CSASVQRGYNEQFF. The CDR3 DNA reads TGCAGTGCTAGTGTCCAGCGGGGGTACAATGAGCAGTTCTTC.